This T cell receptor (beta chain) was found in a study of blood T cell repertoires in COVID-19. About the research overall: The origin of the acute and convalescent COVID-19 samples was the United States, Italy and Spain. T cells, B-cell-depleted T cells, or PBMCs provided the cDNA or gDNA that served as material.

Original methodology: Estimated nucleated cell counts came from reference gene primer amplification. Produced via immunoSEQ multiplex PCR; TCRdb's table is partial and in-frame only. D and trimming were read from the DNA, whereas the V and J calls and clone size are those reported in that table. The sample holds 75,000 to 95,000 clones, about 83% seen once. Trimming took off 4 bases at V and 8 bases at J, with 15 bases between the two ends. The CDR3 totals 13 residues. Germline V CDR1 and CDR2: SGHDT, YYEEEE. This TCR came from a man aged 55 to 70 with acute or convalescent COVID-19. V gene TRBV5-6 combines with J gene TRBJ1-2, with D tentatively TRBD1 (6 bases). Sequencing used peripheral blood. Here the CDR3 reads CASSPISQGGYTF. The CDR3 region has the DNA TGTGCCAGCAGCCCCATCTCTCAGGGGGGCTACACCTTC. Variable domain in full (rest from reference TRBV5-6 and TRBJ1-2): DAGVTQSPTHLIKTRGQQVTLRCSPKSGHDTVSWYQQALGQGPQFIFQYYEEEERQRGNFPDRFSGHQFPNYSSELNVNALLLGDSALYLCASSPISQGGYTFGSGTRLTVV.